This T cell receptor (beta chain) was sequenced for a study of shared clonotypes between healthy human individuals. Study at large: A couple of female and a few male donors aged 18 to 49 were enrolled. CD4 naive cells filled three plates per donor, CD4 memory three, CD8 naive two and CD8 memory one. Study-level points and caveats: The authors expected sequencing depth to affect clonotype sharing among donors.

CDR3 size: 14 residues. CDR1 SNHLY and CDR2 FYNNEI come from the germline V gene. J lost 7 bases, V lost 8 bases, and 5 bases had no gene match. This table comes from immunoSEQ multiplex PCR, and its TCRdb copy is limited to in-frame clones, with some not included. The sample holds fewer than 3 million clones, under 95% seen once. In regard to this clone: Its antigen remains unknown.

Sequenced sample: naive CD4+ T cells from PBMCs. Subset: CD45RA+ positively selected. This chain joins TRBV2 and TRBJ1-4; 12 positions match TRBD1. The TCR was taken from a man younger than 35 in good health. Some clones in this sample may be carry-over from other donors' samples. As DNA, the CDR3 is TGTGCCAGCGGGGACAGGGGGCAGGGTGAAAAACTGTTTTTT. This translates into CASGDRGQGEKLFF.